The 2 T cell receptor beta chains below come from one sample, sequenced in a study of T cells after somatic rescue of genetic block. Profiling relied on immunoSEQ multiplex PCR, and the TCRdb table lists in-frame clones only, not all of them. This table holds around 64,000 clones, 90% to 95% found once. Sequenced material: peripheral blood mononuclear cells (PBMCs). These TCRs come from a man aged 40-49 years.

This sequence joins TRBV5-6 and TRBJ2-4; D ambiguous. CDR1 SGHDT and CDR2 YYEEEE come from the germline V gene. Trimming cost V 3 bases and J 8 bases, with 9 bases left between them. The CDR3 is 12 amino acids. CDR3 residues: CASSWSQDIQYF. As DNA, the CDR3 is TGTGCCAGCAGCTGGTCCCAGGACATTCAGTACTTC. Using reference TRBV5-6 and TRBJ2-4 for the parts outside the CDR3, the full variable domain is DAGVTQSPTHLIKTRGQQVTLRCSPKSGHDTVSWYQQALGQGPQFIFQYYEEEERQRGNFPDRFSGHQFPNYSSELNVNALLLGDSALYLCASSWSQDIQYFGAGTRLSVL.

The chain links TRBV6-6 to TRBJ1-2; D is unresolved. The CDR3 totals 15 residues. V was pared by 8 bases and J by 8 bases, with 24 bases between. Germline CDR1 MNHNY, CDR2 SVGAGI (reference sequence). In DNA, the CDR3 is TGTGCCAGCCGACCCGGTACCAGCGGCAAAGTGGGCTACACCTTC. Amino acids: CASRPGTSGKVGYTF.